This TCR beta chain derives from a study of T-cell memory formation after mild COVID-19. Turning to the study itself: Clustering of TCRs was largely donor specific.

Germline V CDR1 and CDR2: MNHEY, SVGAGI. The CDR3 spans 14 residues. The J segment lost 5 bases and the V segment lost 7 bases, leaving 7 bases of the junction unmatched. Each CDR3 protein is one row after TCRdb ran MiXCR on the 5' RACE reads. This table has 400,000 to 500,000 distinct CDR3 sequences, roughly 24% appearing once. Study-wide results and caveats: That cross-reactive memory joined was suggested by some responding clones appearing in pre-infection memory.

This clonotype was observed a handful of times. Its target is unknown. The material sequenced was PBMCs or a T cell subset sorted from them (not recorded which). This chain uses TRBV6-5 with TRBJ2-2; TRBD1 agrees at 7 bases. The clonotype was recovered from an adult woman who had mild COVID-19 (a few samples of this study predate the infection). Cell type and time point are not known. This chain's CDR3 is CASIPQGRTGELFF. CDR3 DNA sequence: TGTGCCAGCATTCCACAGGGGCGGACCGGGGAGCTGTTTTTT.